Shown below are 27 T cell receptor beta chains from a single sample sequenced in a study of blood T cell repertoires in COVID-19. Repertoires were generated with immunoSEQ multiplex PCR, while TCRdb's copy carries only in-frame clones and drops some. The sample yields approximately 260,000 clones, approximately 90% seen once. Material: PBMCs or T cells enriched from blood (not recorded which). All receptors come from a woman in her late teens or twenties who had recovered from COVID-19.

The rearrangement uses TRBV29-1 and TRBJ1-4, with 8 bases lining up with TRBD1. Germline assignment: CDR1 SQVTM and CDR2 ANQGSEA. Trimming cost V 2 bases and J 0 bases; bases outside gene matches: 11. The CDR3 spans 18 residues. This CDR3 reads CSVEIGTGGDSTNEKLFF. DNA of the CDR3: TGCAGCGTTGAAATCGGGACAGGCGGGGACTCAACTAATGAAAAACTGTTTTTT.

This clone was seen a single time. V and J are TRBV18 and TRBJ1-1; 7 nucleotides agree with TRBD1. V gave up 5 bases and J gave up 3 bases; unmatched junction bases: 9. The CDR3 runs to 15 residues. Per the germline V gene, CDR1 is KGHSH and CDR2 is LQKENI. The CDR3 nucleotides read TGTGCCAGCTCATTCTCGGGACAGAAGGACACTGAAGCTTTCTTT. It yields the protein CASSFSGQKDTEAFF.

V gene TRBV4-1 combines with J gene TRBJ1-2; TRBD1 matches 7 bases. Trimming cost V 3 bases and J 4 bases; bases outside gene matches: 14. This CDR3 has 17 residues. In germline, CDR1 is MGHRA, CDR2 YSYEKL. The CDR3 loop is CASSQFGGGASPYGYTF. As DNA, the CDR3 is TGCGCCAGCAGCCAGTTTGGAGGGGGCGCAAGCCCCTATGGCTACACCTTC.

The gene calls are TRBV4-1 and TRBJ1-5, with a weak D call TRBD1 (5 bases). V was trimmed by 0 bases and J by 5 bases, leaving 14 bases between them. The length of the CDR3 is 16 residues. Germline V CDR1 and CDR2: MGHRA, YSYEKL. The CDR3 region has the DNA TGCGCCAGCAGCCAAGATCTTAGGCCAGGGTATCAGCCCCAGCATTTT. The encoded protein is CASSQDLRPGYQPQHF.

This clone was detected only once. CDR3 DNA sequence: TGCAGTGCTAGTGTGGCGGGAGGGCCCAGGGTCAATGAGCAGTTCTTC. Translation: CSASVAGGPRVNEQFF. V usage is TRBV20-1 and J usage is TRBJ2-1; 9 bases align to TRBD2. The CDR3 is made up of 16 amino acids. J gave up 6 bases and V 3 bases, and 12 bases lay outside the gene matches. CDR1 and CDR2 (germline): DFQATT, SNEGSKA (reference sequence).

This sequence joins TRBV12-3 or TRBV12-4 and TRBJ2-2; a possible D gene is TRBD2 (6 bases). The V and J ends lost 8 bases and 6 bases respectively, with 7 bases between them. This CDR3 contains 11 residues. CDR3 coding DNA: TGTGCCAGCCGGAGGGCCGGGGAGCTGTTTTTT. This translates into CASRRAGELFF.

The rearrangement links TRBV5-1 to TRBJ2-3; 9 nucleotides match TRBD2. In germline, CDR1 is SGHRS, CDR2 YFSETQ. The CDR3 spans 17 residues. Losses at the gene ends were 0 bases for V and 4 bases for J; bases not matched to a gene: 9. CDR3 region: CASSLEAGGPSADTQYF. The CDR3 DNA is TGCGCCAGCAGCTTGGAGGCGGGAGGGCCTAGCGCAGATACGCAGTATTTT.

The chain uses TRBV29-1 and TRBJ2-2, with D maybe TRBD2 (5 bases). The germline CDR1 and CDR2 sequences are SQVTM and ANQGSEA. The CDR3 totals 14 residues. V shed 5 bases and J shed 3 bases, with 13 bases lying between them. CDR3: CSVRGFGDTGELFF. For the CDR3, the DNA is TGCAGCGTTAGAGGATTCGGGGACACCGGGGAGCTGTTTTTT.

For this clone: The same CDR3 arises from other DNA sequences in this sample as well. The chain has TRBV27 and TRBJ1-5, with D hard to call. Trimming left V 2 bases short and J 3 bases short, with 5 bases between. From germline, CDR1 is MNHEY and CDR2 SMNVEV (reference sequence). CDR3 length: 13 residues. This CDR3 is CASSLILNQPQHF. As DNA, the CDR3 is TGTGCCAGCAGTTTAATACTCAATCAGCCCCAGCATTTT.

This rearrangement joins TRBV15 to TRBJ2-5; 10 nucleotides agree with TRBD1. V trimming: 5 bases; J trimming: 0 bases; junction bases outside the gene matches: 3. The germline V gene encodes CDR1 LNHNV and CDR2 YYDKDF (reference sequence). This CDR3 region has 15 residues. This CDR3 reads CATSLGQGDQETQYF. CDR3 nucleotides: TGTGCCACCAGCTTAGGACAGGGGGACCAAGAGACCCAGTACTTC. The variable domain in full, completed from reference TRBV15 and TRBJ2-5, reads DAMVIQNPRYQVTQFGKPVTLSCSQTLNHNVMYWYQQKSSQAPKLLFHYYDKDFNNEADTPDNFQSRRPNTSFCFLDIRSPGLGDTAMYLCATSLGQGDQETQYFGPGTRLLVL.

The V call is TRBV24-1, the J call TRBJ1-2, with a possible D match to TRBD1 (5 bases). The CDR3 contains 15 residues. Germline V gives CDR1 KGHDR, CDR2 SFDVKD. The V gene lost 2 bases and the J gene lost 1 base, with 10 bases spanning the gap. CDR3 bases: TGTGCCACCAGTGATTCTTCCGGGGGTAACTATGGCTACACCTTC. As protein: CATSDSSGGNYGYTF.

The V gene is TRBV5-6, the J gene TRBJ2-1; 10 bases are shared with TRBD2. V lost 0 bases, J lost 7 bases, and 7 bases stayed unmatched. The length of the CDR3 is 16 residues. The germline V gene encodes CDR1 SGHDT and CDR2 YYEEEE. This chain's CDR3 is CASSLGSSTSGNEQFF. For the CDR3, the DNA is TGTGCCAGCAGCTTGGGGAGTTCGACTAGCGGGAATGAGCAGTTCTTC.

The rearrangement uses TRBV2 and TRBJ1-2, with 8 bases matching TRBD1. The junction had 8 bases not matched to a gene; V was cut back by 5 bases and J by 6 bases. Per the germline V gene, CDR1 is SNHLY and CDR2 is FYNNEI. This CDR3 comprises 14 residues. Here the CDR3 DNA reads TGTGCCAGCAGTCTCACGACAGGGGAGGATGGCTACACCTTC. Translation: CASSLTTGEDGYTF.

V and J are TRBV27 and TRBJ1-2; D is perhaps TRBD1 (5 bases). CDR1 is MNHEY, CDR2 SMNVEV, per germline (reference sequence). Trimming removed 3 bases at V and 1 base at J, with 6 bases between. The CDR3 is 13 residues long. CDR3 amino acids: CASSFDSNYGYTF. CDR3 in DNA: TGTGCCAGCAGTTTTGACAGTAACTATGGCTACACCTTC.

The V gene is TRBV18, the J gene TRBJ1-2, with 8 positions matching TRBD1. Trimming at V came to 3 bases and at J to 8 bases, leaving 2 bases not matched to a gene. The CDR3 spans 12 residues. In germline, CDR1 is KGHSH, CDR2 LQKENI. CDR3 in DNA: TGTGCCAGCTCACCGACAGGGGAAGGCTACACCTTC. Amino acids: CASSPTGEGYTF.

The chain joins TRBV2 to TRBJ2-5, with D perhaps matching TRBD2 (6 bases). The CDR3 contains 14 residues. Germline CDR1 and CDR2: SNHLY and FYNNEI. With 3 bases removed from V and 5 bases from J, the gap between germline ends came to 13 bases. In DNA form, the CDR3 reads TGTGCCAGCAGTGAGTCGGGGGTCGGCGAGACCCAGTACTTC. Amino acid sequence: CASSESGVGETQYF.

This chain links TRBV7-2 with TRBJ2-3; 15 positions agree with TRBD2. The V and J ends lost 5 bases and 2 bases, in that order; junction bases with no gene match: 8. Germline CDR1 SGHTA, CDR2 FQGNSA. The CDR3 contains 18 residues. In DNA, the CDR3 is TGTGCCAGCAGCCCGGGACTAGCGGGGGGTGGTCCCACAGATACGCAGTATTTT. It translates to CASSPGLAGGGPTDTQYF. The full variable domain, rest sourced from reference TRBV7-2 and TRBJ2-3, is GAGVSQSPSNKVTEKGKDVELRCDPISGHTALYWYRQSLGQGLEFLIYFQGNSAPDKSGLPSDRFSAERTGGSVSTLTIQRTQQEDSAVYLCASSPGLAGGGPTDTQYFGPGTRLTVL.

This sequence joins TRBV3-1 (or the pseudogene TRBV3-2) and TRBJ2-7; 10 bases line up with TRBD2. The V gene's germline CDR1 is LGHDT and CDR2 YNNKEL (reference sequence). The CDR3 has 17 residues. The J segment lost 0 bases and the V segment lost 3 bases, leaving 8 bases of the junction unmatched. CDR3 nucleotides: TGTGCCAGCAGCCAGCACACTAGCGGGGCCGACTCCTACGAGCAGTACTTC. Protein sequence: CASSQHTSGADSYEQYF.

The chain uses TRBV2 and TRBJ1-1, with a tentative D call TRBD1 (6 bases). Germline lookup yields CDR1 SNHLY and CDR2 FYNNEI. The CDR3 runs to 13 residues. Trimming removed 8 bases at V and 3 bases at J, with 13 bases between. CDR3 DNA: TGTGCCAGCGGAAACAGGGATTACACTGAAGCTTTCTTT. Its translation is CASGNRDYTEAFF.

The chain employs TRBV7-9 and TRBJ2-1, with 9 bases fitting TRBD2. Unmatched junction bases numbered 2, after V lost 3 bases and J lost 5 bases. Per the germline V gene, CDR1 is SEHNR and CDR2 is FQNEAQ (reference sequence). The CDR3 contains 14 residues. The CDR3 nucleotides are TGTGCCAGCAGCTTCAGCGGGGGGAACAATGAGCAGTTCTTC. Encoded protein: CASSFSGGNNEQFF.

The chain's CDR3 is CASRAGTNEKLFF. In DNA, the CDR3 is TGTGCCAGCCGGGCGGGAACTAATGAAAAACTGTTTTTT. The chain employs TRBV28 and TRBJ1-4, with D hard to call. The CDR3 is 13 residues long. The ends were cut back, 8 bases at V and 1 base at J, with 8 bases in the middle. Germline CDR1 reads MDHEN; CDR2 reads SYDVKM.

The chain links TRBV29-1 to TRBJ1-1; 9 bases fit TRBD1. Germline values: CDR1 SQVTM, CDR2 ANQGSEA. J gave up 5 bases and V 7 bases, and 11 bases lay outside the gene matches. The CDR3 consists of 14 residues. CDR3 protein: CSALQGASYTEAFF. CDR3 in DNA: TGCAGCGCATTACAGGGGGCGAGTTATACTGAAGCTTTCTTT.

The chain recombines TRBV19 with TRBJ1-4; 7 nucleotides match TRBD1. Germline-derived CDR1 and CDR2 are LNHDA and SQIVND (reference sequence). The CDR3 runs to 16 residues. V lost 4 bases, J lost 4 bases, and 9 bases stayed unmatched. CDR3 sequence (DNA): TGTGCCAGTAGTACGACAGGGTACGGGGTTAATGAAAAACTGTTTTTT. It translates to CASSTTGYGVNEKLFF.

The chain links TRBV7-3 to TRBJ2-3; 12 nucleotides line up with TRBD2. Germline V gives CDR1 SGHTA, CDR2 FQGTGA. The trim removed 1 base at V and 1 base at J, leaving 15 bases unmatched. The CDR3 length is 21 residues. The CDR3 DNA reads as TGTGCCAGCAGCTTAAGGACTAGCGGGACTCCTCCCCTAAGTGGCACAGATACGCAGTATTTT. Its translation is CASSLRTSGTPPLSGTDTQYF.

The gene calls are TRBV7-9 and TRBJ1-2; D is perhaps TRBD1 (6 bases). This CDR3 comprises 13 residues. V lost 5 bases and J lost 2, with 9 bases in between. The germline V gene encodes CDR1 SEHNR and CDR2 FQNEAQ (reference sequence). The CDR3 region is CASSEGTNYGYTF. CDR3 nucleotide sequence: TGTGCCAGCAGCGAAGGGACAAACTATGGCTACACCTTC.

This chain uses TRBV6-1 with TRBJ1-2; a weak D match, TRBD1 (5 bases). V gave up 1 base and J gave up 0 bases, with 9 bases separating them. This CDR3 contains 15 residues. In germline, CDR1 is MNHNS, CDR2 SASEGT. The CDR3 nucleotides are TGTGCCAGCAGTGAAGGGCAGGGTTCTAACTATGGCTACACCTTC. It is translated as CASSEGQGSNYGYTF.

The genes are TRBV27 and TRBJ1-2; 9 nucleotides agree with TRBD1. CDR3 length: 15 residues. V lost 6 bases and J lost 4; bases outside the gene matches: 9. CDR1 and CDR2 (germline): MNHEY, SMNVEV (reference sequence). CDR3 sequence reads: CASRPTQGATYGYTF. CDR3 coding DNA: TGTGCCAGCAGACCCACACAGGGGGCGACCTATGGCTACACCTTC.